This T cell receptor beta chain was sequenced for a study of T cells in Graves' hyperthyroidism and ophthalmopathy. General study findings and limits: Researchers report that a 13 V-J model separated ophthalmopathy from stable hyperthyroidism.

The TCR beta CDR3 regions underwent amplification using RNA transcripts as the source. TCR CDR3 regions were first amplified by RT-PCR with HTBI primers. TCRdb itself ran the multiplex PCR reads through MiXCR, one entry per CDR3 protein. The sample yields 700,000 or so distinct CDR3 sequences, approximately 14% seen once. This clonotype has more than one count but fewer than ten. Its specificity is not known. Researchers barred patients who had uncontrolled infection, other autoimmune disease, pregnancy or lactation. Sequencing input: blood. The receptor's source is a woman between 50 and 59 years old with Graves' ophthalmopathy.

This CDR3 is CASSPTGRNTEAFF. The CDR3 DNA reads TGTGCCAGCAGTCCCACAGGGAGGAACACTGAAGCTTTCTTT. The chain recombines TRBV12-3 or TRBV12-4 with TRBJ1-1, with D perhaps matching TRBD1 (6 bases). V lost 5 bases, J lost 1 base, and 11 bases lay in between. The CDR3 has 14 amino acids.